The TCR beta chain described here comes from a study of cytomegalovirus exposure and HLA in healthy donors. Study-wide results and caveats: Some public TCRs appeared in many individuals, while most sequences were rare. The investigators catalogued 150 or so TCR beta chains as cytomegalovirus-associated. Reports described diagnosis of cytomegalovirus status by the classifier as highly specific and sensitive.

Details on this clone: Its specificity is unknown.

Use of 60 Vbeta and 13 Jbeta primers characterized the PCR. The method was immunoSEQ multiplex PCR; TCRdb's version includes in-frame clones alone and lacks a portion of them. The sample has approximately 170,000 clones, roughly 79% seen once. This clonotype originated in a male donor in good health and CMV-seropositive. Sample: PBMCs.

The CDR3 here is CASSFTGGGDTQYF. The DNA for the CDR3 is TGTGCCAGCAGCTTCACCGGAGGAGGGGATACGCAGTATTTT. The chain links TRBV7-3 to TRBJ2-3, with a possible D match to TRBD2 (6 bases). The CDR3 contains 14 residues. Germline V CDR1 and CDR2: SGHTA, FQGTGA. The V end was cut by 3 bases, the J end by 6 bases, with 13 bases between.